This record covers a single T cell receptor beta chain. The data were taken from a study of glioma-infiltrating T cells after dendritic cell vaccination. Turning to the study itself: Monocyte-derived dendritic cells, cultured seven days with IL-4 and GM-CSF, were pulsed with autologous tumor lysate.

Using immunoSEQ multiplex PCR, the repertoire was profiled, and TCRdb retains in-frame clones only, with some absent. The repertoire holds 85,000 or so clones, with roughly 85% as singletons. Time point given: after dendritic cell vaccination, including at tumor progression/relapse. Patients had residual fresh-frozen tumor tissue and more than two years of survival data. None of the glioblastoma patients had an isocitrate dehydrogenase mutation. V gave up 6 bases and J gave up 0 bases, with 10 bases separating them. Germline CDR1 SNHLY, CDR2 FYNNEI. The CDR3 runs to 14 residues. The sample was blood, taken after dendritic cell vaccination. The origin of this receptor is a human donor with glioblastoma. This chain connects TRBV2 to TRBJ2-3; no clear D gene. This CDR3 is CASRSRSSTDTQYF. In DNA form, the CDR3 reads TGTGCCAGCAGGTCTAGATCTAGCACAGATACGCAGTATTTT.